Included here is one T cell receptor beta chain sequence, with context. There is no known antigen for this receptor. Base-call qualities are not available, and no considerably larger clone is one nucleotide away. The CDR3 numbers 13 residues from cysteine through phenylalanine. The entry retains the CDR3 DNA only, 39 bases that are in frame from base 1. The germline V gene (reference sequence) gives CDR1 as SGHNT and CDR2 as YYREEE. Trimming costs V 5 bases and J 0 bases, and their ends lie 8 bases apart. These data belong to a study of shared clonotypes between healthy human individuals (dated by TCRdb to about 2020). With regard to the full study: A few men and a couple of women, aged 18 to 49 years, made up the cohort. Per donor, three plates each were used for CD4 naive and CD4 memory, two for CD8 naive, and one for CD8 memory. To estimate repertoire size and how much clonotypes are shared between individuals, the study performed deep sequencing of blood TCR repertoires from a handful of healthy adults. Different laboratories and diverse techniques were used to prepare libraries and sequence TCR repertoires, to increase sequencing depth and limit assay-specific biases. Leukapheresis yielded between about 0.94 and 9.5 billion PBMCs per donor.

Using the deep immunoSEQ assay, TCR CDR3 regions were amplified from genomic DNA by multiplex PCR. For each cell subset, the extracted genomic DNA was distributed evenly across all wells of several immunoSEQ 96-well plates, and each plate served as one replicate. For sorted subsets, each replicate PCR was loaded with roughly 200 ng genomic DNA, equivalent to 32,000 or so T cell genomes. The purified libraries were quantified using a Qubit 3.0 fluorometer, sized with a Bioanalyzer 2100, and then quantified again using the KAPA Library Quantification kit. Every immunoSEQ 96-well plate was sequenced on a dedicated single-read 150-cycle Illumina NextSeq 550 flow cell. In the authors' own workflow: Because the immunoSEQ output held only junctional sequences and lacked quality scores, the filtering could not match the filtering applied to full-length reads. To assign V/J genes and CDR3, sequences were annotated using PyIR, a Python wrapper for IgBLAST v1.9, with IMGT germline references. Reads were removed for weak V/J assignments (E-value above 1e-6), missing CDR3, stop codons, out-of-frame junctions, or ambiguous translated residues. V3J clonotypes were defined as sequences sharing the same inferred V gene, J gene, and CDR3 amino acid sequence. The percentage overlap between two repertoires was calculated by dividing the number of shared unique clonotypes by the size of the smaller repertoire. Three approaches were used to assess repertoire richness: RTK rarefaction, the Chao1 estimator, and Recon v2.1 estimates of unobserved clonotypes. For all TCRbeta clonotypes obtained by the gDNA method from a handful of donors, generation probabilities were computed with OLGA. TCRdb took this table from immuneACCESS and kept in-frame rearrangements with V and J called. Such tables lack part of the clones; where checked against another copy, unresolved V genes explain under half of the gap, and the rest is unexplained. For V, J and clone size, that table is used; D and trimming come from the DNA. The sample table lists about 1.5 million clones, around 98% of them with a count of one. The ten top clones hold 0.45% of the sample.

Findings and caveats that apply to the study as a whole: Compared with non-shared clonotypes, clonotypes shared by all four sorted-subset donors had higher generation probabilities. Across four donors, around 5% of naive CD4, approximately 3.5% of naive CD8, 2% to 2.5% of memory CD4, and 0.4% of memory CD8 clonotypes were shared. Even with the large sequencing depth, rarefaction of the sorted-subset datasets indicated that sequencing was incomplete. Based on pairwise subsampling, the degree of clonotype sharing among donors was expected to be affected by sequencing depth. Naive subsets generally had larger estimated clonotype richness than memory subsets. The genetic and exposure-history diversity represented was limited by the small number of donors. Only blood was sampled, and tissue TCR repertoires likely differ from those in blood.

Donors were healthy HIV-negative adults with no recently reported acute infections or vaccinations. Only Caucasian adults living in Nashville, Tennessee, USA were represented among the donors. CD4+ T cells were enriched by magnetic negative selection, after which naive cells were positively selected on CD45RA and the negative fraction was taken as the memory subset. After blood collection by leukapheresis, PBMCs were isolated using Ficoll-Histopaque density gradient centrifugation and then cryopreserved in the vapor phase of liquid nitrogen. Analytical flow cytometry was used to check the purity and quantity of every magnetically sorted T cell population. Genomic DNA was isolated from each sorted fraction and quantified by UV absorbance on a Nanodrop 2000c.

This receptor was identified in a young man in good health. Recombination linked TRBV5-4 to TRBJ1-1, with no confidently assigned D gene. Sequencing input: naive CD4+ T cells sorted from blood. Read against the paper, the sample's cell subset or site label means: CD45RA+ positively selected. The sequenced DNA: TGTGCCAGCAGTGGAGGGATGAACACTGAAGCTTTCTTT. Translation gives CASSGGMNTEAFF.